This is a list of T cell receptor beta chains from one sample in a study of identical twins. TCRdb independently ran MiXCR on the 5' RACE reads; one entry per CDR3 protein. The table has 1.5 million to 2 million distinct CDR3 sequences, about 32% seen once. The sample consisted of cord blood. Receptors were obtained from a newborn girl in good health. The CDR3 runs from the conserved cysteine through the conserved F or W. Each record gives: CDR3 protein, CDR3 DNA, D gene, clone size, CDR3 length, J gene, V gene. A D gene is named only where the DNA matches it firmly. Rows give clone size only sometimes, using once, few, many, or a class for an expanded clone.

cdr3_aa: CASSRGQGAFGTGELFF
cdr3_nt: TGTGCCAGCAGCCGGGGACAGGGGGCCTTTGGAACCGGGGAGCTGTTTTTT
d_call: TRBD1
clone_size: few
cdr3_length: 17
j_call: TRBJ2-2
v_call: TRBV4-2

cdr3_aa: CASSVTSLVYTQYF
cdr3_nt: TGTGCCAGCAGCGTGACTAGCCTAGTGTATACGCAGTATTTT
d_call: TRBD2
clone_size: few
cdr3_length: 14
j_call: TRBJ2-3
v_call: TRBV12-3/TRBV12-4

cdr3_aa: CASSEVVAGDWNTGELFF
cdr3_nt: TGTGCCAGCAGTGAAGTAGTTGCAGGGGACTGGAACACCGGGGAGCTGTTTTTT
d_call: -
clone_size: -
cdr3_length: 18
j_call: TRBJ2-2
v_call: TRBV6-1

cdr3_aa: CASSQVPTTTQETQFF
cdr3_nt: TGTGCCAGCAGCCAAGTTCCGACTACCACCCAAGAGACCCAGTTCTTC
d_call: -
clone_size: -
cdr3_length: 16
j_call: TRBJ2-1
v_call: TRBV3-1

cdr3_aa: CASSQDRGREKLFF
cdr3_nt: TGTGCCAGCAGCCAGGACAGGGGGCGTGAAAAACTGTTTTTT
d_call: TRBD1
clone_size: many
cdr3_length: 14
j_call: TRBJ1-4
v_call: TRBV4-2

cdr3_aa: CASSFSSTSGVDNEQFF
cdr3_nt: TGTGCCAGCAGCTTTTCTTCTACTAGCGGGGTCGACAATGAGCAGTTCTTC
d_call: TRBD2
clone_size: -
cdr3_length: 17
j_call: TRBJ2-1
v_call: TRBV6-1

cdr3_aa: CSARDAAGGWTEAFF
cdr3_nt: TGCAGTGCTAGAGATGCAGCTGGGGGGTGGACTGAAGCTTTCTTT
d_call: -
clone_size: -
cdr3_length: 15
j_call: TRBJ1-1
v_call: TRBV20-1

cdr3_aa: CASSPPTSGISGANVLTF
cdr3_nt: TGTGCCAGCAGCCCCCCGACTAGCGGGATCTCTGGGGCCAACGTCCTGACTTTC
d_call: TRBD2
clone_size: -
cdr3_length: 18
j_call: TRBJ2-6
v_call: TRBV3-1

cdr3_aa: CASSFGQGGKETQYF
cdr3_nt: TGCGCCAGCAGCTTCGGACAGGGCGGAAAAGAGACCCAGTACTTC
d_call: TRBD1
clone_size: few
cdr3_length: 15
j_call: TRBJ2-5
v_call: TRBV5-1

cdr3_aa: CASSRTSGYRHTQYF
cdr3_nt: TGCGCCAGCAGCCGGACTAGCGGGTACCGCCATACGCAGTATTTT
d_call: TRBD2
clone_size: few
cdr3_length: 15
j_call: TRBJ2-3
v_call: TRBV5-1

cdr3_aa: CASSRKQDRPEAFF
cdr3_nt: TGTGCCAGCAGCCGAAAACAGGATCGGCCTGAAGCTTTCTTT
d_call: -
clone_size: few
cdr3_length: 14
j_call: TRBJ1-1
v_call: TRBV7-9

cdr3_aa: CASSPTIAGLYNEQFF
cdr3_nt: TGTGCCAGCAGTCCCACCATAGCGGGGCTATACAATGAGCAGTTCTTC
d_call: TRBD2
clone_size: -
cdr3_length: 16
j_call: TRBJ2-1
v_call: TRBV6-2/TRBV6-3

cdr3_aa: CASSYTDPDTQYF
cdr3_nt: TGTGCCAGCAGTTACACAGACCCAGATACGCAGTATTTT
d_call: -
clone_size: few
cdr3_length: 13
j_call: TRBJ2-3
v_call: TRBV6-6

cdr3_aa: CASSQVFSGLPNEQFF
cdr3_nt: TGCGCCAGCAGCCAAGTGTTTTCGGGACTACCCAATGAGCAGTTCTTC
d_call: TRBD2
clone_size: few
cdr3_length: 16
j_call: TRBJ2-1
v_call: TRBV4-1

cdr3_aa: CAISGTGISNQPQHF
cdr3_nt: TGTGCCATCAGCGGGACAGGGATCAGCAATCAGCCCCAGCATTTT
d_call: TRBD1
clone_size: -
cdr3_length: 15
j_call: TRBJ1-5
v_call: TRBV10-3

cdr3_aa: CSARGEGIYNSPLHF
cdr3_nt: TGCAGTGCTAGAGGGGAAGGGATCTATAATTCACCCCTCCACTTT
d_call: -
clone_size: -
cdr3_length: 15
j_call: TRBJ1-6
v_call: TRBV20-1

cdr3_aa: CASSLSTSRAYEQYF
cdr3_nt: TGTGCCAGCAGTTTATCGACTAGCCGTGCCTACGAGCAGTACTTC
d_call: TRBD2
clone_size: -
cdr3_length: 15
j_call: TRBJ2-7
v_call: TRBV27

cdr3_aa: CSARDLAGFYEQYF
cdr3_nt: TGCAGTGCTAGAGATCTAGCGGGGTTTTACGAGCAGTACTTC
d_call: TRBD2
clone_size: few
cdr3_length: 14
j_call: TRBJ2-7
v_call: TRBV20-1

cdr3_aa: CASSLFLVLWGANERFF
cdr3_nt: TGTGCCAGCAGTTTATTTCTTGTTTTATGGGGGGCCAATGAGCGGTTCTTC
d_call: -
clone_size: -
cdr3_length: 17
j_call: TRBJ2-1
v_call: TRBV12-3/TRBV12-4

cdr3_aa: CAWSRTVNYGYTF
cdr3_nt: TGTGCCTGGAGTAGGACGGTGAACTATGGCTACACCTTC
d_call: -
clone_size: few
cdr3_length: 13
j_call: TRBJ1-2
v_call: TRBV30

cdr3_aa: CASSPRGSGSHEQYF
cdr3_nt: TGTGCCAGCAGTCCTCGGGGTAGCGGGAGCCATGAGCAGTACTTC
d_call: TRBD2
clone_size: -
cdr3_length: 15
j_call: TRBJ2-7
v_call: TRBV28

cdr3_aa: CASSPLRTGPYEQYF
cdr3_nt: TGTGCCAGCAGTCCCCTTCGGACAGGGCCCTACGAGCAGTACTTC
d_call: TRBD1
clone_size: -
cdr3_length: 15
j_call: TRBJ2-7
v_call: TRBV27

cdr3_aa: CASSLLAVRTETQYF
cdr3_nt: TGTGCCAGCAGCTTACTAGCGGTGAGGACAGAGACCCAGTACTTC
d_call: TRBD2
clone_size: many
cdr3_length: 15
j_call: TRBJ2-5
v_call: TRBV11-1

cdr3_aa: CASTSGKTQYF
cdr3_nt: TGTGCCAGCACTTCCGGGAAGACCCAGTACTTC
d_call: -
clone_size: few
cdr3_length: 11
j_call: TRBJ2-5
v_call: TRBV25-1

cdr3_aa: CASTRQGAGELFF
cdr3_nt: TGTGCCAGCACCAGACAGGGAGCAGGGGAGCTGTTTTTT
d_call: TRBD1
clone_size: -
cdr3_length: 13
j_call: TRBJ2-2
v_call: TRBV6-2/TRBV6-3

cdr3_aa: CSAPLAGDYNEQFF
cdr3_nt: TGCAGTGCCCCACTAGCGGGGGACTACAATGAGCAGTTCTTC
d_call: TRBD2
clone_size: few
cdr3_length: 14
j_call: TRBJ2-1
v_call: TRBV20-1

cdr3_aa: CASSIGPVYGYTF
cdr3_nt: TGTGCCAGTAGTATAGGACCCGTGTATGGCTACACCTTC
d_call: -
clone_size: -
cdr3_length: 13
j_call: TRBJ1-2
v_call: TRBV19

cdr3_aa: CATSGGTSVQETQFF
cdr3_nt: TGTGCCACCAGTGGTGGGACTAGCGTACAAGAGACCCAGTTCTTC
d_call: TRBD2
clone_size: -
cdr3_length: 15
j_call: TRBJ2-1
v_call: TRBV24-1

cdr3_aa: CSVEWTGSYEQYF
cdr3_nt: TGCAGCGTTGAGTGGACAGGGTCCTACGAGCAGTACTTC
d_call: TRBD1
clone_size: few
cdr3_length: 13
j_call: TRBJ2-7
v_call: TRBV29-1

cdr3_aa: CASNNGRGEETQYF
cdr3_nt: TGTGCCAGCAACAACGGGAGAGGTGAAGAGACCCAGTACTTC
d_call: -
clone_size: many
cdr3_length: 14
j_call: TRBJ2-5
v_call: TRBV2

cdr3_aa: CASSSTGLGGSPLHF
cdr3_nt: TGTGCCAGCAGCTCGACAGGGTTGGGTGGTTCACCCCTCCACTTT
d_call: TRBD1
clone_size: few
cdr3_length: 15
j_call: TRBJ1-6
v_call: TRBV7-2

cdr3_aa: CAISGVSGPEQYF
cdr3_nt: TGTGCCATCAGTGGAGTATCGGGCCCCGAGCAGTACTTC
d_call: -
clone_size: few
cdr3_length: 13
j_call: TRBJ2-7
v_call: TRBV10-3

cdr3_aa: CAGSYSSRTARTSYNEQFF
cdr3_nt: TGTGCCGGCAGTTACTCTTCGCGGACAGCCCGGACTAGTTACAATGAGCAGTTCTTC
d_call: -
clone_size: -
cdr3_length: 19
j_call: TRBJ2-1
v_call: TRBV6-5

cdr3_aa: CSVGDGSYNEQFF
cdr3_nt: TGCAGCGTTGGGGACGGATCCTACAATGAGCAGTTCTTC
d_call: -
clone_size: many
cdr3_length: 13
j_call: TRBJ2-1
v_call: TRBV29-1

cdr3_aa: CASRDGFLSGGNEQFF
cdr3_nt: TGTGCCAGCAGGGACGGTTTCTTATCTGGGGGAAATGAGCAGTTCTTC
d_call: -
clone_size: -
cdr3_length: 16
j_call: TRBJ2-1
v_call: TRBV6-5

cdr3_aa: CASSRGLRGQGPYEQYF
cdr3_nt: TGCGCCAGCAGCCGGGGACTGCGAGGACAGGGTCCCTACGAGCAGTACTTC
d_call: TRBD1
clone_size: -
cdr3_length: 17
j_call: TRBJ2-7
v_call: TRBV4-1

cdr3_aa: CAIKAAQSSYGQYF
cdr3_nt: TGTGCCATCAAGGCGGCTCAGAGCTCCTACGGGCAGTACTTC
d_call: -
clone_size: -
cdr3_length: 14
j_call: TRBJ2-7
v_call: TRBV10-3

cdr3_aa: CASRRQELYGYTF
cdr3_nt: TGTGCCAGCAGGCGACAGGAGCTATATGGCTACACCTTC
d_call: -
clone_size: -
cdr3_length: 13
j_call: TRBJ1-2
v_call: TRBV6-1

cdr3_aa: CASSPTYPPYGYTF
cdr3_nt: TGTGCCAGCAGCCCAACATATCCTCCTTATGGCTACACCTTC
d_call: -
clone_size: -
cdr3_length: 14
j_call: TRBJ1-2
v_call: TRBV27

cdr3_aa: CASSDIDEQFF
cdr3_nt: TGTGCCAGCAGTGATATCGATGAGCAGTTCTTC
d_call: -
clone_size: once
cdr3_length: 11
j_call: TRBJ2-1
v_call: TRBV25-1

cdr3_aa: CASSQDSWGYTF
cdr3_nt: TGTGCCAGCAGCCAGGACAGTTGGGGCTACACCTTC
d_call: -
clone_size: -
cdr3_length: 12
j_call: TRBJ1-2
v_call: TRBV12-3/TRBV12-4

cdr3_aa: CAIRPALENTEAFF
cdr3_nt: TGTGCCATCAGACCTGCTTTAGAGAACACTGAAGCTTTCTTT
d_call: -
clone_size: few
cdr3_length: 14
j_call: TRBJ1-1
v_call: TRBV10-3

cdr3_aa: CATGTYHSYEQYF
cdr3_nt: TGTGCCACCGGGACTTACCACTCCTACGAGCAGTACTTC
d_call: -
clone_size: few
cdr3_length: 13
j_call: TRBJ2-7
v_call: TRBV28

cdr3_aa: CASRLWYNRGPTYEQYF
cdr3_nt: TGTGCCAGCAGATTATGGTACAACAGGGGCCCTACCTACGAGCAGTACTTC
d_call: TRBD1
clone_size: -
cdr3_length: 17
j_call: TRBJ2-7
v_call: TRBV27

cdr3_aa: CASSQEHPQASGQDTQYF
cdr3_nt: TGCGCCAGCAGCCAAGAACACCCCCAGGCTAGCGGTCAGGATACGCAGTATTTT
d_call: TRBD2
clone_size: few
cdr3_length: 18
j_call: TRBJ2-3
v_call: TRBV4-1

cdr3_aa: CAIRTTGGRGNEQFF
cdr3_nt: TGTGCCATCAGGACGACAGGGGGCCGTGGCAATGAGCAGTTCTTC
d_call: TRBD1
clone_size: -
cdr3_length: 15
j_call: TRBJ2-1
v_call: TRBV10-3

cdr3_aa: CASSQDLEVYGYTF
cdr3_nt: TGTGCCAGCAGCCAAGATCTGGAAGTCTATGGCTACACCTTC
d_call: -
clone_size: -
cdr3_length: 14
j_call: TRBJ1-2
v_call: TRBV4-2

cdr3_aa: CAISESWLAGPRADTQYF
cdr3_nt: TGTGCCATCAGCGAGAGCTGGTTGGCGGGCCCTAGGGCAGATACGCAGTATTTT
d_call: -
clone_size: -
cdr3_length: 18
j_call: TRBJ2-3
v_call: TRBV10-3

cdr3_aa: CASSLEGAMNTEAFF
cdr3_nt: TGTGCCAGCAGCTTAGAAGGGGCGATGAACACTGAAGCTTTCTTT
d_call: -
clone_size: -
cdr3_length: 15
j_call: TRBJ1-1
v_call: TRBV7-2

cdr3_aa: CASSFSRGSTDTQYF
cdr3_nt: TGTGCCAGCAGTTTCTCGCGGGGTAGCACAGATACGCAGTATTTT
d_call: -
clone_size: many
cdr3_length: 15
j_call: TRBJ2-3
v_call: TRBV12-3/TRBV12-4

cdr3_aa: CASSPDSNGQYF
cdr3_nt: TGTGCCAGCTCACCGGACAGTAACGGGCAGTACTTC
d_call: -
clone_size: -
cdr3_length: 12
j_call: TRBJ2-7
v_call: TRBV18

cdr3_aa: CASSLFRAGTLDTQYF
cdr3_nt: TGTGCCAGCAGCCTTTTTCGTGCGGGCACGTTAGATACGCAGTATTTT
d_call: -
clone_size: -
cdr3_length: 16
j_call: TRBJ2-3
v_call: TRBV7-8

cdr3_aa: CSARTLGTGNTEAFF
cdr3_nt: TGCAGTGCTAGGACCTTAGGGACAGGGAACACTGAAGCTTTCTTT
d_call: TRBD1
clone_size: few
cdr3_length: 15
j_call: TRBJ1-1
v_call: TRBV20-1

cdr3_aa: CSASVPGSYGYTF
cdr3_nt: TGCAGTGCTAGCGTCCCGGGAAGCTATGGCTACACCTTC
d_call: -
clone_size: -
cdr3_length: 13
j_call: TRBJ1-2
v_call: TRBV20-1

cdr3_aa: CSVDGLGRTGELFF
cdr3_nt: TGCAGCGTTGATGGGTTGGGTCGGACCGGGGAGCTGTTTTTT
d_call: -
clone_size: -
cdr3_length: 14
j_call: TRBJ2-2
v_call: TRBV29-1

cdr3_aa: CASRRDRGMMYQPQHF
cdr3_nt: TGTGCCAGCAGGAGGGACAGGGGGATGATGTATCAGCCCCAGCATTTT
d_call: TRBD1
clone_size: few
cdr3_length: 16
j_call: TRBJ1-5
v_call: TRBV2

cdr3_aa: CASSQDPAMPGTQETQYF
cdr3_nt: TGTGCCAGCAGCCAAGACCCGGCTATGCCCGGAACACAAGAGACCCAGTACTTC
d_call: -
clone_size: -
cdr3_length: 18
j_call: TRBJ2-5
v_call: TRBV4-2

cdr3_aa: CSAVGLAAINEQFF
cdr3_nt: TGCAGTGCTGTGGGACTAGCCGCAATCAATGAGCAGTTCTTC
d_call: TRBD2
clone_size: few
cdr3_length: 14
j_call: TRBJ2-1
v_call: TRBV20-1

cdr3_aa: CSARGNSPIYTGELFF
cdr3_nt: TGCAGTGCTAGAGGGAACAGCCCAATCTACACCGGGGAGCTGTTTTTT
d_call: -
clone_size: few
cdr3_length: 16
j_call: TRBJ2-2
v_call: TRBV20-1